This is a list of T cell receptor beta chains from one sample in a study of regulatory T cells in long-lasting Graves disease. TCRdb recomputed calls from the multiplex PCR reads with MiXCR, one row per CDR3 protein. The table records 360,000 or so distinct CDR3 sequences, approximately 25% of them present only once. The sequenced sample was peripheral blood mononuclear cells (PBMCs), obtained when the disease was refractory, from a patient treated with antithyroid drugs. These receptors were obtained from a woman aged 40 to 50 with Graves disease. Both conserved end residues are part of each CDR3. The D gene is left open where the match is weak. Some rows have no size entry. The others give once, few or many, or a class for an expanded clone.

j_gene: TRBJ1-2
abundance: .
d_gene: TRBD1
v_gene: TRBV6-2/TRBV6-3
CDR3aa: CASKVTGGAGGYAF
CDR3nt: TGTGCCAGCAAAGTGACAGGGGGCGCGGGTGGCTACGCCTTC

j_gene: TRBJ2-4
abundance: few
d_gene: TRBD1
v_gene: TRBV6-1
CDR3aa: CASRTSPRGLLNIQYF
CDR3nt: TGTGCCAGCAGAACATCACCAAGGGGGCTTTTGAACATTCAGTACTTC

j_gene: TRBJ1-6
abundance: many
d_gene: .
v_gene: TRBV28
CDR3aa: CASMRASPLHF
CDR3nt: TGTGCCAGCATGCGCGCTTCACCCCTCCACTTT

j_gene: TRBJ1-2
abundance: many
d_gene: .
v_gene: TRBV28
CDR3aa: CASSDHGVSYGYTF
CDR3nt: TGTGCCAGCAGTGATCATGGGGTGTCGTATGGCTACACCTTC

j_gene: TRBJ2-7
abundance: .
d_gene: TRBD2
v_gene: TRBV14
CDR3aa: CASSQGGTSGSDPFPGEQYF
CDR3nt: TGTGCCAGCAGCCAAGGGGGGACTAGCGGGAGTGACCCCTTCCCAGGCGAGCAGTACTTC

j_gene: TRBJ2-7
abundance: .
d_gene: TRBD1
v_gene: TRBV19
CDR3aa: CASSIAGTGSYEQYF
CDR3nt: TGTGCCAGTAGTATTGCCGGGACAGGGTCGTACGAGCAGTACTTC

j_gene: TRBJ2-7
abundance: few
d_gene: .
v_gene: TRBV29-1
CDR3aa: CSVSGRGYEQYF
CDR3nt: TGCAGCGTTTCAGGGCGTGGGTACGAGCAGTACTTC

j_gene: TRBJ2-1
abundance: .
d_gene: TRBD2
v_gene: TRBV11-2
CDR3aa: CASSLLAGGPYNEQFF
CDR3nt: TGTGCCAGCAGCTTGCTAGCGGGAGGGCCCTACAATGAGCAGTTCTTC

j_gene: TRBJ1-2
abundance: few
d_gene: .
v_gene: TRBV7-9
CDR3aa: CASSLAGVDYGYTF
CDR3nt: TGTGCCAGCAGCTTAGCAGGGGTGGATTATGGCTACACCTTC

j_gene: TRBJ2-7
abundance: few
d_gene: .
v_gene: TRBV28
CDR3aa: CASVGPVRPLGGRRYEQYF
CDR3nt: TGTGCCAGCGTTGGTCCCGTCCGCCCATTAGGTGGAAGGAGGTACGAGCAGTACTTC

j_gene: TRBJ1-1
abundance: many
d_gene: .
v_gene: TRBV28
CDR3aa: CASSPVTENTEAFF
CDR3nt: TGTGCCAGCAGCCCCGTGACAGAGAACACTGAAGCTTTCTTT

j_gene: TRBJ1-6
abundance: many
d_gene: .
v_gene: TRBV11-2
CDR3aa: CASGRISDGSSPLHF
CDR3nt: TGTGCCAGCGGCCGCATTTCGGACGGCAGTTCACCCCTCCACTTT

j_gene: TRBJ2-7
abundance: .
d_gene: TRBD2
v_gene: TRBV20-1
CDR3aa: CSARDSGSGSRPYEQYF
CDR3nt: TGCAGTGCTAGAGATTCGGGGAGCGGGAGTCGCCCCTACGAGCAGTACTTC

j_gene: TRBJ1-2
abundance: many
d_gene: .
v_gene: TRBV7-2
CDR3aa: CASSFDSSRYGYTF
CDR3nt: TGTGCCAGCAGCTTCGACAGCTCTCGCTATGGCTACACCTTC

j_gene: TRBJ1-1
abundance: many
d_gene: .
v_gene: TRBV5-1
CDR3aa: CASSFTGATEAFF
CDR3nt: TGCGCCAGCAGCTTTACCGGTGCGACTGAAGCTTTCTTT

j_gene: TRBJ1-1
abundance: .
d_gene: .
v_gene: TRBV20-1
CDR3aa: CSGRWGVRSEAFF
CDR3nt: TGCAGTGGAAGATGGGGGGTGAGGTCTGAAGCTTTCTTT

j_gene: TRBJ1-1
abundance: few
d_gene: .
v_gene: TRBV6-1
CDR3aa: CASTPVPDTEAFF
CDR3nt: TGTGCCAGCACCCCCGTACCGGACACTGAAGCTTTCTTT

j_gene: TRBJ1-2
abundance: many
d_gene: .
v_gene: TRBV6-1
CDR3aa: CASSRFQQVSGYGYTF
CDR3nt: TGTGCCAGCAGTCGCTTCCAACAGGTGTCGGGCTATGGCTACACCTTC

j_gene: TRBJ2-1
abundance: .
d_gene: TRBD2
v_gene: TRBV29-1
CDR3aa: CSVTTSGVYNEQFF
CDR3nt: TGCAGCGTGACGACTAGCGGGGTTTACAATGAGCAGTTCTTC

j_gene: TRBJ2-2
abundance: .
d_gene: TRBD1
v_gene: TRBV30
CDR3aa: CAWKWGQGDTGELFF
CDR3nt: TGTGCCTGGAAATGGGGACAGGGAGACACCGGGGAGCTGTTTTTT

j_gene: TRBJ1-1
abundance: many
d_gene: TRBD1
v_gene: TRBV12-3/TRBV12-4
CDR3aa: CASSSRGSGAFF
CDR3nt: TGTGCCAGCAGTTCCAGGGGGTCCGGAGCTTTCTTT

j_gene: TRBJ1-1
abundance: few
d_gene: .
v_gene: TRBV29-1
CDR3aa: CSVIGTVNTEAFF
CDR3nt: TGCAGCGTTATCGGGACGGTGAACACTGAAGCTTTCTTT

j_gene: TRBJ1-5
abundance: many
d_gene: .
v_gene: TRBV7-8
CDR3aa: CASSLGRVDQPQHF
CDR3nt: TGTGCCAGCAGCTTAGGACGCGTAGATCAGCCCCAGCATTTT

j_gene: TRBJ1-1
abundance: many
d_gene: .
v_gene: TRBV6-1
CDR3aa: CASRDRAFTGREAFF
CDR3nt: TGTGCCAGCAGGGATAGGGCCTTTACAGGACGGGAAGCTTTCTTT

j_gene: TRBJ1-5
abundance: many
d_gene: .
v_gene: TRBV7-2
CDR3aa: CASSLGGQPQHF
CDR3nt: TGTGCCAGCAGCTTAGGGGGTCAGCCCCAGCATTTT

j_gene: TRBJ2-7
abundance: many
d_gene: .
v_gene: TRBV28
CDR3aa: CASSFGPTYEQYF
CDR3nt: TGTGCCAGCAGCTTCGGACCCACCTACGAGCAGTACTTC

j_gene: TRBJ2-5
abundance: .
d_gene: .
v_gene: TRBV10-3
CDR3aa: CAIGSADLETQYF
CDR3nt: TGTGCCATCGGGTCAGCCGACCTCGAGACCCAGTACTTC

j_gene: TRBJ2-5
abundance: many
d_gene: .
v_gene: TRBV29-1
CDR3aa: CSVEGGQLETQYF
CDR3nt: TGCAGCGTTGAGGGAGGACAGTTGGAGACCCAGTACTTC

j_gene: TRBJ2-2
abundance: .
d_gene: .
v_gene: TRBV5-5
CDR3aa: CASRHTGTGELFF
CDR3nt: TGTGCCAGCAGACACACAGGGACCGGGGAGCTGTTTTTT

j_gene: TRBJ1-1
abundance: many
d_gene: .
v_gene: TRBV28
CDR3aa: CASSFRQHEAFF
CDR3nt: TGTGCCAGCAGTTTCAGACAGCATGAAGCTTTCTTT

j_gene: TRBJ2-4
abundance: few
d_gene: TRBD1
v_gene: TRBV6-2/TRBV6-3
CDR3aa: CASSEPDRGNIQYF
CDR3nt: TGTGCCAGCAGTGAACCCGACAGGGGAAACATTCAGTACTTC

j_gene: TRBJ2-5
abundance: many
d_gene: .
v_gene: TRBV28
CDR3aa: CASSFSAGAGVTQYF
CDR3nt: TGTGCCAGCAGTTTTTCTGCGGGAGCAGGGGTGACCCAGTACTTC

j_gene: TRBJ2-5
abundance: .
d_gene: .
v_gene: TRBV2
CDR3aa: CASKLRRSVQETQYF
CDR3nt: TGTGCCAGCAAGCTTCGGCGGTCGGTACAAGAGACCCAGTACTTC

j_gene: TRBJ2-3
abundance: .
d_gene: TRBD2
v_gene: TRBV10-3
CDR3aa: CAISEWAGGPSDTQYF
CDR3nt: TGTGCCATCAGTGAGTGGGCGGGAGGGCCATCAGATACGCAGTATTTT

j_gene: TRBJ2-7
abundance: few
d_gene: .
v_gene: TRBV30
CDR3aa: CAWSVSYEQYF
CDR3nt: TGTGCCTGGAGTGTAAGCTACGAGCAGTACTTC

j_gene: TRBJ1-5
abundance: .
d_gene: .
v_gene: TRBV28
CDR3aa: CATVGVRAQHF
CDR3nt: TGTGCCACCGTGGGTGTAAGGGCCCAGCATTTT

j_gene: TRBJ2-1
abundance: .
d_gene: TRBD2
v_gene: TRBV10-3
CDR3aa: CAISESIAGGPNEQFF
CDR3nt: TGTGCCATCAGTGAGTCAATAGCGGGAGGGCCGAATGAGCAGTTCTTC

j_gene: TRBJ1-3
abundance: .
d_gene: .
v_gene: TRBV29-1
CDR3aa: CSVSAAGLNTIYF
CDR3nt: TGCAGCGTGTCAGCGGCAGGGCTAAACACCATATATTTT

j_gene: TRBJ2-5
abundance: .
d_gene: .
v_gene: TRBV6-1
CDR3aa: CAVGTPTETQYF
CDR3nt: TGTGCCGTAGGGACTCCGACGGAGACCCAGTACTTC

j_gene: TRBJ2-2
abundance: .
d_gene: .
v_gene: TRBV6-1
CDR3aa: CASRLEASPGELFF
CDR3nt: TGTGCCAGCAGACTTGAGGCTTCGCCCGGGGAGCTGTTTTTT

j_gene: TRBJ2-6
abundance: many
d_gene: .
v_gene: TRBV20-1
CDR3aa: CSARSWGSGANVLTF
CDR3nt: TGCAGTGCTAGGTCTTGGGGCTCTGGGGCCAACGTCCTGACTTTC

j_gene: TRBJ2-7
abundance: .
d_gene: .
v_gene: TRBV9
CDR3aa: CASSVEGGPLHEQYF
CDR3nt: TGTGCCAGCAGCGTAGAGGGCGGCCCCCTCCACGAGCAGTACTTC

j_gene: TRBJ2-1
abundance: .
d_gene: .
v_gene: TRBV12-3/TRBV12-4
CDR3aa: CASSLTNGSYNEQFF
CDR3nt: TGTGCCAGCAGTTTGACTAACGGGAGCTACAATGAGCAGTTCTTC

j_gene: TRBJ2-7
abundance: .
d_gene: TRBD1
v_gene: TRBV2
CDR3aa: CASSGDRVAYEQYF
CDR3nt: TGTGCCAGCTCGGGCGACAGGGTGGCCTACGAGCAGTACTTC

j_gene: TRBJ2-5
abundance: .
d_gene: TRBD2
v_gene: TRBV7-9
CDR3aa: CASSPLGAGREETQYF
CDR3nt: TGTGCCAGCAGCCCCCTCGGAGCGGGAAGGGAAGAGACCCAGTACTTC

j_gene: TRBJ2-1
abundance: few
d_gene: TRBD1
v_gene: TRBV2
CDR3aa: CASSDNRGTINEQFF
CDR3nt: TGTGCCAGCAGTGATAACAGGGGGACAATCAATGAGCAGTTCTTC

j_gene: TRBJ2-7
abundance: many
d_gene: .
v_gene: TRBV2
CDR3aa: CASRPLEWGIHEQYF
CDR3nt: TGTGCCAGCAGGCCACTGGAATGGGGTATCCACGAGCAGTACTTC

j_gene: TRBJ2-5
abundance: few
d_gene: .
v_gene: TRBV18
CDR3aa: CASSPQDGETQYF
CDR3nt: TGTGCCAGCTCACCACAGGACGGGGAGACCCAGTACTTC

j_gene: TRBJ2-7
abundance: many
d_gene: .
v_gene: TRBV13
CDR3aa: CASSFGGTTYEQYF
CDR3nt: TGTGCCAGCAGCTTCGGAGGGACAACCTACGAGCAGTACTTC

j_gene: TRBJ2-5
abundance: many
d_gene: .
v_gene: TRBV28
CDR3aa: CASSRRGLWGETQYF
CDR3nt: TGTGCCAGCAGCCGAAGGGGGTTATGGGGAGAGACCCAGTACTTC